This entry lists 8 T cell receptor beta chains sequenced from one sample in a study of vaccination effects on CD4 cells after COVID-19. Their antigen targets remain unknown. Sequencing was preceded by expansion of antigen-specific CD4+ T cells with viral peptide pools in the ViraFEST assay. With 10 to 11 days of culture completed, CD4+ T cells were isolated. Every participant took two doses of the BNT162b2 or mRNA-1273 vaccine. The repertoire was sequenced with immunoSEQ multiplex PCR; TCRdb's copy has only in-frame clones and lacks some. Among tens of thousands of clones listed, 55% to 75% were seen once. Sequencing used CD4+ T cells from PBMCs cultured with HCoV-NL63 spike peptides, obtained after COVID-19 vaccination. These receptors all come from a human donor who received a COVID-19 vaccine.

This sequence joins TRBV4-1 and TRBJ2-1; TRBD1 aligns across 7 bases. V lost 0 bases, J lost 2 bases, and 4 bases stayed unmatched. Germline assignment: CDR1 MGHRA and CDR2 YSYEKL. CDR3 length equals 16 residues. CDR3 residues: CASSQDPGQTYNEQFF. The CDR3 DNA is TGCGCCAGCAGCCAAGATCCGGGACAGACCTACAATGAGCAGTTCTTC.

This clone appeared a few times. The chain carries TRBV19 and TRBJ2-2; tentative D call: TRBD1 (5 bases). This CDR3 contains 17 residues. CDR1 is LNHDA, CDR2 SQIVND, per germline (reference sequence). V was pared by 3 bases and J by 0 bases, with 14 bases between. In DNA, the CDR3 is TGTGCCAGTAGTATGGGGCTCGGGCCCGCGAACACCGGGGAGCTGTTTTTT. Protein sequence: CASSMGLGPANTGELFF.

This clone was picked up a small number of times. The genes are TRBV19 and TRBJ1-2; D is undetermined. CDR1 and CDR2 from the germline V gene are LNHDA and SQIVND (reference sequence). V dropped 4 bases and J dropped 6 bases, with 15 bases sitting between them. CDR3 length equals 14 residues. This chain's CDR3 is CASSRSSRSDGYTF. CDR3 nucleotides: TGTGCCAGTAGTAGGAGCAGTAGGTCGGATGGCTACACCTTC.

As regards this clone: Germline and junction disagree at one end, which may indicate a read error. The V and J genes are TRBV5-1 and TRBJ1-1; 8 positions agree with TRBD1. Per the germline V gene, CDR1 is SGHRS and CDR2 is YFSETQ. The CDR3 contains 13 residues. The CDR3 loop is CASSIDRGQKGVF. The DNA of the CDR3 is TGCGCCAGCAGCATTGACAGGGGCCAGAAAGGAGTCTTT.

The rearrangement joins TRBV7-8 to TRBJ2-3; the D is unclear. The CDR3 length is 16 residues. Looked up from germline, CDR1 is SGHVS and CDR2 is FQNEAQ. The V gene lost 2 bases and the J gene lost 0 bases, with 12 bases spanning the gap. This CDR3 is CASSLRRHPSTDTQYF. The CDR3 DNA is TGTGCCAGCAGCTTACGTCGGCACCCAAGCACAGATACGCAGTATTTT.

The sample holds a few counts of this clone. V is TRBV10-1 and J is TRBJ2-7, with D hard to call. This CDR3 contains 12 residues. Germline CDR1 WNHNN, CDR2 SYGVQD (reference sequence). Trimming cost V 3 bases and J 3 bases, with 6 bases left between them. In DNA, the CDR3 is TGCGCCAGCAGTGACGGTGGCTACGAGCAGTACTTC. Translated: CASSDGGYEQYF.

This chain joins TRBV2 and TRBJ2-2, with 9 bases aligning to TRBD1. Germline-derived CDR1 and CDR2 are SNHLY and FYNNEI. This CDR3 spans 15 amino acids. The J segment lost 5 bases and the V segment lost 3 bases, leaving 4 bases of the junction unmatched. The chain's CDR3 is CASSDGTGRTGELFF. As DNA, the CDR3 is TGTGCCAGCAGTGATGGGACAGGGAGGACCGGGGAGCTGTTTTTT.

The sample holds a few counts of this clone. The genes are TRBV7-9 and TRBJ1-3; 7 nucleotides agree with TRBD1. The V gene's germline CDR1 is SEHNR and CDR2 FQNEAQ (reference sequence). The length of the CDR3 is 14 residues. V lost 4 bases to trimming and J lost 3 bases; unmatched junction nucleotides: 3. CDR3 sequence (DNA): TGTGCCAGCAGCTCAGGGACAGTTGGAAACACCATATATTTT. Residues: CASSSGTVGNTIYF.